The clone carrying this TCR beta chain appeared a few times. This entry is derived from a study of blood T cell repertoires in COVID-19. The CDR3 length is 19 residues. Trimming took 1 base from V and 0 from J; bases not matched to a gene: 7. The germline V gene encodes CDR1 SGHTS and CDR2 YDEGEE. TCRdb's table, derived via immunoSEQ multiplex PCR, lists solely in-frame clones and lacks some. Seen here are 150,000 to 200,000 clones, roughly 80% observed once, and the top ten hold around an eighth. This sequence originates from a man younger than 35 with active or convalescent COVID-19. The chain links TRBV5-8 to TRBJ1-6, with 10 bases matching TRBD1. The material sequenced was peripheral blood. For the CDR3, the DNA is TGTGCCAGCAGCTTGAGGGGACAGGGGAAGGGCTCCTATAATTCACCCCTCCACTTT. This translates into CASSLRGQGKGSYNSPLHF.